The text below deals with one T cell receptor (beta chain). Some clones are missing from TCRdb's copy, which holds only in-frame ones; the method was immunoSEQ multiplex PCR. The sample holds around 730,000 clones; 70% to 90% are singletons and the top ten take around 0.0099%. These data belong to a study of shared T cell receptors in the human thymus. The germline CDR1 and CDR2 sequences are MNHNS and SASEGT. The ends were cut back, 4 bases at V and 0 bases at J, with 13 bases in the middle. The CDR3 is made up of 16 amino acids. These data were likewise used in another study, on human thymus T cells. That source reports: Thymus specimens were resections from corrective heart surgery.

The sequencing sample was made of thymocytes. V and J are TRBV6-1 and TRBJ2-1, with D tentatively TRBD1 (5 bases). This TCR was recovered from a girl less than two years old with a congenital heart defect. The CDR3 DNA follows: TGTGCCAGCAGTGGCTGGGGCCCGAGCTCCTACAATGAGCAGTTCTTC. Protein sequence: CASSGWGPSSYNEQFF.